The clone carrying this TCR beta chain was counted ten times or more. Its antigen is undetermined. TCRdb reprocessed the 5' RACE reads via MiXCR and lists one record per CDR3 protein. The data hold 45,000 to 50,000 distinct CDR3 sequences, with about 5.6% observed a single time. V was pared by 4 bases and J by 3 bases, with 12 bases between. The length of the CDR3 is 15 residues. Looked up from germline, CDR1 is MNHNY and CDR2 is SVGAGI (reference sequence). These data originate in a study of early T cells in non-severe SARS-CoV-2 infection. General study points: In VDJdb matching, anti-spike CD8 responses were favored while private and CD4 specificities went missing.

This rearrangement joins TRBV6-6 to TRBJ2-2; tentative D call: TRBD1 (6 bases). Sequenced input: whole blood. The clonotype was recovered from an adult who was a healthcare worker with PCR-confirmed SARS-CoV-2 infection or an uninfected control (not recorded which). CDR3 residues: CASSWGHPDTGELFF. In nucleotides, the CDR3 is TGTGCCAGCAGTTGGGGACATCCCGACACCGGGGAGCTGTTTTTT.